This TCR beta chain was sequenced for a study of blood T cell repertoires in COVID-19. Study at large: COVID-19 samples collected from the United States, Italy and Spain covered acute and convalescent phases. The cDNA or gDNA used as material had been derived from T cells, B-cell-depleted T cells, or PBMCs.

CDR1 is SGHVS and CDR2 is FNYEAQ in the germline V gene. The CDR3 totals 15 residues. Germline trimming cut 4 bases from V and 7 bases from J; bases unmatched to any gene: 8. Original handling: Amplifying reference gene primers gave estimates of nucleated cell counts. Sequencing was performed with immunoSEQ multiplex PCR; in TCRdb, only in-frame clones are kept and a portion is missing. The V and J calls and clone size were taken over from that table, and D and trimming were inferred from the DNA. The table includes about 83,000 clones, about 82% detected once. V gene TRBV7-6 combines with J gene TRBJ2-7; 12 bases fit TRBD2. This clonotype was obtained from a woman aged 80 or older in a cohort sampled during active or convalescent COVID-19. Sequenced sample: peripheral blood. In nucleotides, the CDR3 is TGTGCCAGCAGCTGCTCTAGCGGGAGGGCGAGGGAGCAGTACGTC. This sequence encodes CASSCSSGRAREQYV.